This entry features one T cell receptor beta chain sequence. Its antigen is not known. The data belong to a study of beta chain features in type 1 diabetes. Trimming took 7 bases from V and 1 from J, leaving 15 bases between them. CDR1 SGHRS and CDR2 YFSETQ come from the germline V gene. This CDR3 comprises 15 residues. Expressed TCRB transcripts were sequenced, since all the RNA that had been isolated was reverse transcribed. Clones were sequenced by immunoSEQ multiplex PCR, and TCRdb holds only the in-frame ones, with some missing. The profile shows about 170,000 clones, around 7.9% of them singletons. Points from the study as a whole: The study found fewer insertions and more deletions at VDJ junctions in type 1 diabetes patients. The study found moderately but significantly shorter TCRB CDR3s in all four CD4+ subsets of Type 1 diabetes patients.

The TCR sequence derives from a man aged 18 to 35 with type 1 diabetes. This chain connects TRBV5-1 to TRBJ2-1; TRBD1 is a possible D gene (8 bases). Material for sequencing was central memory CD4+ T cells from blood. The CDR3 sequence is CASQSGTGSYNEQFF. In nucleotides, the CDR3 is TGCGCCAGCCAAAGCGGGACAGGTTCCTACAATGAGCAGTTCTTC.